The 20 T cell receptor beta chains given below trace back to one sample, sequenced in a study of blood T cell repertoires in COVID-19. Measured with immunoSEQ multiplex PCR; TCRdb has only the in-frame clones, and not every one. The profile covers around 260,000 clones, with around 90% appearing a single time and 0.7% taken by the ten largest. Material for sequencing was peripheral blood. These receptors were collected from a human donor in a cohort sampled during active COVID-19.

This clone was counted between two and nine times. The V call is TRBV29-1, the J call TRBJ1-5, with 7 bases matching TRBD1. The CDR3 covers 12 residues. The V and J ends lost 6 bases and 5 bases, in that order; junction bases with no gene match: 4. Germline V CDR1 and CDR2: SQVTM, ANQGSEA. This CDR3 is CSVRQGDQPQHF. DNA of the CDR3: TGCAGCGTCCGACAGGGTGATCAGCCCCAGCATTTT.

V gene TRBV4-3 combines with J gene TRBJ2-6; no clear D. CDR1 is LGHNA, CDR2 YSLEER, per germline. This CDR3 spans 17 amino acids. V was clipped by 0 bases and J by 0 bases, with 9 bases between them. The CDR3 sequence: CASSQDEAVSGANVLTF. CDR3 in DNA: TGCGCCAGCAGCCAAGATGAGGCGGTCTCTGGGGCCAACGTCCTGACTTTC.

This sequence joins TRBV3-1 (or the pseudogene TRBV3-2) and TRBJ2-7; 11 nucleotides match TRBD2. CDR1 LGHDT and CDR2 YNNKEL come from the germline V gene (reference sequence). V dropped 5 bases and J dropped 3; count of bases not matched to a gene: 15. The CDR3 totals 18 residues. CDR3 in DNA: TGTGCCAGCAGCTCTACTCTCCGGACTAGCGGGTTCTTCTACGAGCAGTACTTC. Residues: CASSSTLRTSGFFYEQYF.

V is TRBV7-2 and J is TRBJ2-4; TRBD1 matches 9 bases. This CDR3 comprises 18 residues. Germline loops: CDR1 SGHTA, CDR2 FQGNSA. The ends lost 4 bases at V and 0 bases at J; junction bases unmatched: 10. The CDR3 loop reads CASSSNPRDRVAKNIQYF. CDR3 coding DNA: TGTGCCAGCAGCTCAAATCCCCGGGACAGGGTAGCCAAAAACATTCAGTACTTC. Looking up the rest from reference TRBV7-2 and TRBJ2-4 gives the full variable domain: GAGVSQSPSNKVTEKGKDVELRCDPISGHTALYWYRQSLGQGLEFLIYFQGNSAPDKSGLPSDRFSAERTGGSVSTLTIQRTQQEDSAVYLCASSSNPRDRVAKNIQYFGAGTRLSVL.

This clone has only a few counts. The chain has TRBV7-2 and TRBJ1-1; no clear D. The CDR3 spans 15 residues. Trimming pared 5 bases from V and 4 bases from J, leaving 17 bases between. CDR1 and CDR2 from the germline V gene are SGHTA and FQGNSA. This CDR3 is CASSNFVGVSTEAFF. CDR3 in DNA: TGTGCCAGCAGCAACTTCGTCGGGGTTAGCACTGAAGCTTTCTTT.

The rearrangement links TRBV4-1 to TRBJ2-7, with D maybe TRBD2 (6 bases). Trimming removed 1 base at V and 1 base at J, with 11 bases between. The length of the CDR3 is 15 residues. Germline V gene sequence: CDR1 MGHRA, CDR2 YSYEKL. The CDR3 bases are TGCGCCAGCAGCCAAGTGGGACTCCATTCCTACGAGCAGTACTTC. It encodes CASSQVGLHSYEQYF.

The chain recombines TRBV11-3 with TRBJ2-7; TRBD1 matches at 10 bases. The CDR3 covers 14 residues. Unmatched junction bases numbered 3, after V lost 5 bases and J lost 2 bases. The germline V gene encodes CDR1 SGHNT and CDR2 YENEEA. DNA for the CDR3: TGTGCCAGCAGCGCGGGACAGGGGCCCTACGAGCAGTACTTC. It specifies CASSAGQGPYEQYF.

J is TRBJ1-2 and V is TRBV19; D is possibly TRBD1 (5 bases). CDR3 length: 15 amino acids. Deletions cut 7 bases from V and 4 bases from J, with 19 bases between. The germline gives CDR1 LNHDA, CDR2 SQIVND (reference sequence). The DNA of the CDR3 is TGTGCCAGTACTTTTGAAGGACGGGGGTTCTATGGCTACACCTTC. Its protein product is CASTFEGRGFYGYTF. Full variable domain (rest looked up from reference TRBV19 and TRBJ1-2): DGGITQSPKYLFRKEGQNVTLSCEQNLNHDAMYWYRQDPGQGLRLIYYSQIVNDFQKGDIAEGYSVSREKKESFPLTVTSAQKNPTAFYLCASTFEGRGFYGYTFGSGTRLTVV.

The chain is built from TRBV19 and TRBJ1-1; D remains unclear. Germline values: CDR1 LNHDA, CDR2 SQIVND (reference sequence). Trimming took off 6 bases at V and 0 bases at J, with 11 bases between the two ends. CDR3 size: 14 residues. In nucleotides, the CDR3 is TGTGCCAGTAGCACCACTGCGATGAACACTGAAGCTTTCTTT. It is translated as CASSTTAMNTEAFF.

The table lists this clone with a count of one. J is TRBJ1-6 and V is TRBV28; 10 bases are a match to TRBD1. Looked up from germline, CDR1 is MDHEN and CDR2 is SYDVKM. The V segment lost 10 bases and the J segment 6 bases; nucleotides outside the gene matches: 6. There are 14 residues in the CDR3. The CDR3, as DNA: TGTGCCATGTCCGGGACAGGGGTTAATTCACCCCTCCACTTT. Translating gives CAMSGTGVNSPLHF.

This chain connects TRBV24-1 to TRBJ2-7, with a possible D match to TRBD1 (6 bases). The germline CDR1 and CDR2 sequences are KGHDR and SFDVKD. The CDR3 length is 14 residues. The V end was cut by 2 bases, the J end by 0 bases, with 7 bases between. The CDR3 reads CATSDWDTSYEQYF. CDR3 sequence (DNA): TGTGCCACCAGTGATTGGGACACCTCCTACGAGCAGTACTTC.

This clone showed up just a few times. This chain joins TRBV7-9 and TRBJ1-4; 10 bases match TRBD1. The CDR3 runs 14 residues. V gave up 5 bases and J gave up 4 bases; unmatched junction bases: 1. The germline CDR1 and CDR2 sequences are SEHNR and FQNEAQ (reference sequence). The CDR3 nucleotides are TGTGCCAGCAGCCGGGACAGGGGTAATGAAAAACTGTTTTTT. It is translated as CASSRDRGNEKLFF.

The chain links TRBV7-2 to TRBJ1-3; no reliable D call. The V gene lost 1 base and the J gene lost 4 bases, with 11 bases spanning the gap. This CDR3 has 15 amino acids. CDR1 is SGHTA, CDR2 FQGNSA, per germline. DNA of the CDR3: TGTGCCAGCAGCTTAGTCTCGGGAAACGGAAACACCATATATTTT. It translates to CASSLVSGNGNTIYF.

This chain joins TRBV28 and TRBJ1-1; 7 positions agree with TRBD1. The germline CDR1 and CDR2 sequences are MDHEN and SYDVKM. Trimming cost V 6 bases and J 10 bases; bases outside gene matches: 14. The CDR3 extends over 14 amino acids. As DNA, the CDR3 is TGTGCCAGCAGCGAAAACAGGGGAGGACTGGGAGCTTTCTTT. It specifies CASSENRGGLGAFF.

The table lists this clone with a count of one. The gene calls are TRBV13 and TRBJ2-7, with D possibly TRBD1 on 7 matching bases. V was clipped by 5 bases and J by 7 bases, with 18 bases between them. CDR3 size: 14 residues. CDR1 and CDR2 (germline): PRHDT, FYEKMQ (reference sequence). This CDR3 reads CASSVNRGRGEQYF. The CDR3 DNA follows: TGTGCCAGCAGCGTCAACAGGGGCCGGGGGGAGCAGTACTTC.

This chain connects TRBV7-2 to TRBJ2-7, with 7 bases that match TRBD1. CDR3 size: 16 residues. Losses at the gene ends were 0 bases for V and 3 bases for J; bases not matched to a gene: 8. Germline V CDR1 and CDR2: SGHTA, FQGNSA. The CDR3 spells CASSLARGTALYEQYF. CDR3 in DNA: TGTGCCAGCAGCTTAGCGAGGGGGACAGCCCTCTACGAGCAGTACTTC.

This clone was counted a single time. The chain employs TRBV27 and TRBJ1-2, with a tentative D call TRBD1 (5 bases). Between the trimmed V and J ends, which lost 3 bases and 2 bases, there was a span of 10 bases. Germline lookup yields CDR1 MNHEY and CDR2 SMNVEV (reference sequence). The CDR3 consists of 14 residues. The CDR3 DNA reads TGTGCCAGCAGTTTTATAGGGGAAAACTATGGCTACACCTTC. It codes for CASSFIGENYGYTF.

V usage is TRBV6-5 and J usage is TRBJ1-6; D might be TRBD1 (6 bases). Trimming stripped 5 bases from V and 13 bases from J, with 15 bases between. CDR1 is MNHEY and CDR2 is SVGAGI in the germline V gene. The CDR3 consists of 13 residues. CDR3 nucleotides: TGTGCCAGCAGTCCCCGGGACATTTTGCCCCTCCACTTT. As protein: CASSPRDILPLHF.

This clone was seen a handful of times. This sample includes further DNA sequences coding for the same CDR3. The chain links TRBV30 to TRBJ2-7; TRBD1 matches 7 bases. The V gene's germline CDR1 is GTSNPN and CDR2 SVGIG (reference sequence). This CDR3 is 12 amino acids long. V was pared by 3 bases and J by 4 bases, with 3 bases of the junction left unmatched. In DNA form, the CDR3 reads TGTGCCTGGAGCGCACAGGGGTACGAGCAGTACTTC. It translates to CAWSAQGYEQYF.

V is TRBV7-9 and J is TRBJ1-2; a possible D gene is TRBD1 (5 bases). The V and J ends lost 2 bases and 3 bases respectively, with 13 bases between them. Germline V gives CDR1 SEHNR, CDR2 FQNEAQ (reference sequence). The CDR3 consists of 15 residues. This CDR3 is CASSLPQGADYGYTF. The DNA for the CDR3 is TGTGCCAGCAGCTTACCACAAGGGGCGGACTATGGCTACACCTTC.